Presented here are 30 T cell receptor beta chains from one specimen sequenced in a study of blood T cell repertoires in COVID-19. Sequencing was performed with immunoSEQ multiplex PCR; in TCRdb, only in-frame clones are kept and a portion is missing. The data show 230,000 or so clones, approximately 80% seen once. The sample consisted of peripheral blood. These receptors all come from an elderly woman with COVID-19, enrolled during active disease.

This chain links TRBV18 with TRBJ1-5; D uncertain. Trimming removed 3 bases at V and 4 bases at J, with 10 bases between. The CDR3 runs to 14 residues. The germline gives CDR1 KGHSH, CDR2 LQKENI. The CDR3 spells CASSPGADNQPQHF. The CDR3 nucleotides read TGTGCCAGCTCACCGGGAGCCGATAATCAGCCCCAGCATTTT. The variable domain in full, completed from reference TRBV18 and TRBJ1-5, reads NAGVMQNPRHLVRRRGQEARLRCSPMKGHSHVYWYRQLPEEGLKFMVYLQKENIIDESGMPKERFSAEFPKEGPSILRIQQVVRGDSAAYFCASSPGADNQPQHFGDGTRLSIL.

The J gene is TRBJ1-4, the V gene TRBV4-3, with TRBD1 identical over 9 bases. CDR1 and CDR2 (germline): LGHNA, YSLEER. The CDR3 length is 18 residues. Unmatched junction bases numbered 16, after V lost 4 bases and J lost 7 bases. CDR3 sequence reads: CASSLNRGPSHRGEKLFF. The CDR3, as DNA: TGCGCCAGCAGCCTGAACAGGGGGCCGAGTCACCGGGGTGAAAAACTGTTTTTT.

The J gene is TRBJ1-3, the V gene TRBV20-1; D is undetermined. The V end lost 3 bases, the J end lost 0 bases, and 15 bases lay between the germline ends. The CDR3 totals 16 residues. CDR1 and CDR2 (germline): DFQATT, SNEGSKA (reference sequence). CDR3 coding DNA: TGCAGTGCTAGTAGGTCGGCGGTAAGCTCTGGAAACACCATATATTTT. Translated: CSASRSAVSSGNTIYF.

This clone appeared a few times. V usage is TRBV5-1 and J usage is TRBJ1-2, with 7 nucleotides matching TRBD1. V shed 0 bases and J 5 bases; nucleotides not matched to a gene: 10. This CDR3 is built from 16 residues. Germline values: CDR1 SGHRS, CDR2 YFSETQ. Here the CDR3 DNA reads TGCGCCAGCAGCTTGGTGCCCACAGGGGTGGGATATGGCTACACCTTC. Translated, it gives CASSLVPTGVGYGYTF. The full variable domain, completed using reference TRBV5-1 and TRBJ1-2, is KAGVTQTPRYLIKTRGQQVTLSCSPISGHRSVSWYQQTPGQGLQFLFEYFSETQRNKGNFPGRFSGRQFSNSRSEMNVSTLELGDSALYLCASSLVPTGVGYGYTFGSGTRLTVV.

The rearrangement links TRBV19 to TRBJ1-3; no reliable D call. CDR1 LNHDA and CDR2 SQIVND come from the germline V gene (reference sequence). The V gene lost 7 bases and the J gene lost 0 bases, with 16 bases spanning the gap. The CDR3 is made up of 16 amino acids. This CDR3 is CASIPRGGDSGNTIYF. Here the CDR3 DNA reads TGTGCCAGTATCCCCAGAGGCGGAGACTCTGGAAACACCATATATTTT. Supplemented by reference TRBV19 and TRBJ1-3, the full variable domain reads DGGITQSPKYLFRKEGQNVTLSCEQNLNHDAMYWYRQDPGQGLRLIYYSQIVNDFQKGDIAEGYSVSREKKESFPLTVTSAQKNPTAFYLCASIPRGGDSGNTIYFGEGSWLTVV.

This clone turned up a few times. This sample includes further DNA sequences coding for the same CDR3. This rearrangement joins TRBV2 to TRBJ1-2; the match to TRBD1 covers 8 bases. V shed 6 bases, J shed 3 bases, and the junction held 3 bases outside the gene matches. CDR3 length: 13 amino acids. Per germline, CDR1 SNHLY and CDR2 FYNNEI. CDR3 in amino acids: CASSEDRDYGYTF. The CDR3 DNA reads as TGTGCCAGCAGCGAGGACAGGGACTATGGCTACACCTTC.

This clone appeared a single time. V is TRBV5-6 and J is TRBJ1-5; the D gene is possibly TRBD1 (5 bases). Germline loops: CDR1 SGHDT, CDR2 YYEEEE. Between the trimmed V and J ends, which lost 0 bases and 6 bases, there was a span of 13 bases. The CDR3 totals 15 residues. CDR3 nucleotide sequence: TGTGCCAGCAGCTTGGCGGGGGGGACCGCTCAGCCCCAGCATTTT. Translation gives CASSLAGGTAQPQHF.

V is TRBV7-2 and J is TRBJ1-6, with D possibly being TRBD1 (5 bases). Trimming stripped 1 base from V and 8 bases from J, with 15 bases between. Germline values: CDR1 SGHTA, CDR2 FQGNSA. The CDR3 spans 16 residues. CDR3 sequence: CASSLEIRQLHSPLHF. The CDR3 region has the DNA TGTGCCAGCAGCTTAGAGATCCGACAGTTGCATTCACCCCTCCACTTT. Looking up the rest from reference TRBV7-2 and TRBJ1-6 gives the full variable domain: GAGVSQSPSNKVTEKGKDVELRCDPISGHTALYWYRQSLGQGLEFLIYFQGNSAPDKSGLPSDRFSAERTGGSVSTLTIQRTQQEDSAVYLCASSLEIRQLHSPLHFGNGTRLTVT.

This chain connects TRBV10-2 to TRBJ1-2; 8 nucleotides align to TRBD1. This CDR3 comprises 17 residues. V dropped 6 bases and J dropped 1; count of bases not matched to a gene: 13. Germline assignment: CDR1 WSHSY and CDR2 SAAADI. CDR3 in DNA: TGCGCCAGCAGGACTACAGGGGGTAAACGAAATAACTATGGCTACACCTTC. This translates into CASRTTGGKRNNYGYTF.

The chain has TRBV6-5 and TRBJ2-5; 7 nucleotides line up with TRBD1. Germline CDR1 and CDR2: MNHEY and SVGAGI. This CDR3 has 15 amino acids. After removal of 4 bases from V and 1 base from J, the junction contained 6 bases not matched to a gene. The CDR3 here is CASSLTGTLQETQYF. The CDR3 DNA reads TGTGCCAGCAGTTTGACAGGGACCCTCCAAGAGACCCAGTACTTC.

This clone was found a few times. The rearrangement links TRBV19 to TRBJ2-1, with 7 bases fitting TRBD1. The CDR3 runs to 16 residues. Germline lookup yields CDR1 LNHDA and CDR2 SQIVND (reference sequence). After removal of 5 bases from V and 10 bases from J, the junction contained 17 bases not matched to a gene. CDR3 nucleotide sequence: TGTGCCAGTAGTCTACTGGGACAGACAGCTGGAAACGAGCAGTTCTTC. This translates into CASSLLGQTAGNEQFF. The full variable domain, in which reference TRBV19 and TRBJ2-1 provide the parts outside the CDR3, is DGGITQSPKYLFRKEGQNVTLSCEQNLNHDAMYWYRQDPGQGLRLIYYSQIVNDFQKGDIAEGYSVSREKKESFPLTVTSAQKNPTAFYLCASSLLGQTAGNEQFFGPGTRLTVL.

Concerning this clone: The sample contains more than one DNA sequence encoding this CDR3. The rearrangement joins TRBV5-1 to TRBJ1-4; TRBD1 matches 9 bases. Germline V lookup: CDR1 SGHRS, CDR2 YFSETQ. This CDR3 is built from 14 residues. Losses at the gene ends were 4 bases for V and 5 bases for J; bases not matched to a gene: 3. The CDR3 loop is CASSPGTGNEKLFF. DNA of the CDR3: TGCGCCAGCAGCCCCGGGACAGGGAATGAAAAACTGTTTTTT.

This clone was observed a single time. This chain joins TRBV2 and TRBJ2-1, with D possibly being TRBD2 (5 bases). Trimming took off 6 bases at V and 6 bases at J, with 12 bases between the two ends. Per germline, CDR1 SNHLY and CDR2 FYNNEI. The CDR3 consists of 13 residues. CDR3 DNA sequence: TGTGCCAGCAGACGAGGGAGAGGCAATGAGCAGTTCTTC. Encoded protein: CASRRGRGNEQFF.

The chain uses TRBV5-1 and TRBJ2-3; TRBD1 might be the D (8 bases). V was shortened by 2 bases and J by 2 bases, with 12 bases between the two germline ends. Germline V gene lookup returns CDR1 SGHRS and CDR2 YFSETQ. This CDR3 is 15 amino acids long. The CDR3 nucleotides read TGCGCCAGCAGCTTTACAGGGGGGGTCACAGATACGCAGTATTTT. Protein product: CASSFTGGVTDTQYF.

This clone was observed a few times. The rearrangement joins TRBV2 to TRBJ1-3; D is unclear. Germline assignment: CDR1 SNHLY and CDR2 FYNNEI. The CDR3 is made up of 13 amino acids. V shed 2 bases and J shed 3 bases, with 5 bases lying between them. CDR3 region: CASSESHGNTIYF. CDR3 DNA sequence: TGTGCCAGCAGTGAAAGCCATGGAAACACCATATATTTT.

The chain is built from TRBV6-5 and TRBJ2-3; 9 nucleotides agree with TRBD1. V was pared by 8 bases and J by 1 base, with 1 base of the junction left unmatched. CDR3 length: 13 residues. Germline loops: CDR1 MNHEY, CDR2 SVGAGI. The CDR3 nucleotides read TGTGCCAGCCGGGACAGGGGCACAGATACGCAGTATTTT. Protein sequence: CASRDRGTDTQYF.

The chain carries TRBV5-4 and TRBJ1-3; D unclear. The CDR3 length is 13 residues. In germline, CDR1 is SGHNT, CDR2 YYREEE (reference sequence). V lost 4 bases and J lost 6, with 11 bases in between. CDR3 DNA: TGTGCCAGCAGCAGCGCCGGAGTAAACACCATATATTTT. It is translated as CASSSAGVNTIYF.

This clone was detected only once. The genes are TRBV24-1 and TRBJ2-1, with a tentative D call TRBD2 (5 bases). Trimming stripped 5 bases from V and 6 bases from J, with 16 bases between. Germline V gene data show CDR1 as KGHDR and CDR2 as SFDVKD. The CDR3 runs 15 residues. The CDR3 DNA sequence: TGTGCCACCAGTGCCCTCCCCCCAGAGGGCAATGAGCAGTTCTTC. Translation gives CATSALPPEGNEQFF.

The chain uses TRBV2 and TRBJ2-7; D not resolved. Trimming took 7 bases from V and 0 from J, leaving 7 bases between them. CDR3 length: 12 residues. The germline V gene encodes CDR1 SNHLY and CDR2 FYNNEI. The DNA of the CDR3 is TGTGCCAGCACGGCGGACTCCTACGAGCAGTACTTC. It is translated as CASTADSYEQYF.

This sequence joins TRBV12-3 or TRBV12-4 and TRBJ2-2; tentative D call: TRBD2 (5 bases). The CDR3 is 13 residues long. V was trimmed by 1 base and J by 9 bases, leaving 9 bases between them. The CDR3 DNA follows: TGTGCCAGCAGTTTAGACCTAGCCCGGGAGCTGTTTTTT. This codes for CASSLDLARELFF.

This chain joins TRBV7-2 and TRBJ2-7; 10 bases map to TRBD2. CDR1 and CDR2 from the germline V gene are SGHTA and FQGNSA. J was trimmed by 4 bases and V by 2 bases; bases with no gene match: 5. This CDR3 contains 15 residues. Here the CDR3 DNA reads TGTGCCAGCAGCTTAAGCGGGAGGGCCGAGTACGAGCAGTACTTC. Residues: CASSLSGRAEYEQYF.

The chain carries TRBV4-3 and TRBJ2-5; 8 bases line up with TRBD2. CDR3 length: 17 residues. V shed 1 base, J shed 2 bases, and the junction held 9 bases outside the gene matches. Germline values: CDR1 LGHNA, CDR2 YSLEER. CDR3 nucleotide sequence: TGCGCCAGCAGCCAAGGGTCGGGAGCGGGAGTTCAAGAGACCCAGTACTTC. It encodes CASSQGSGAGVQETQYF.

Comments on this clone: An end of the junction does not agree with germline; a read error may underlie this. The chain is built from TRBV12-3 or TRBV12-4 and TRBJ1-2; 7 positions agree with TRBD1. The CDR3 totals 13 residues. The CDR3 DNA is TGTGCCAGCACCCAGGGACAGAAGGGATTTAACTACTTC. It is translated as CASTQGQKGFNYF.

The V and J genes are TRBV7-9 and TRBJ2-5; possibly TRBD1 for D (5 bases). V lost 5 bases, J lost 5 bases, and 15 bases lay in between. Looked up from germline, CDR1 is SEHNR and CDR2 is FQNEAQ (reference sequence). This CDR3 has 14 residues. The CDR3 reads CASSGHVTWETQYF. The CDR3 DNA reads as TGTGCCAGCAGCGGACACGTAACCTGGGAGACCCAGTACTTC.

The chain joins TRBV29-1 to TRBJ1-1, with TRBD1 as a possible D gene (5 bases). The CDR3 consists of 12 residues. The germline V and J ends were trimmed by 5 bases and 6 bases, with 13 bases remaining between them. CDR1 and CDR2 (germline): SQVTM, ANQGSEA. The CDR3: CSVNQGGAEAFF. The CDR3 coding sequence is TGCAGCGTTAATCAGGGCGGGGCTGAAGCTTTCTTT.

The rearrangement links TRBV29-1 to TRBJ2-1; 10 bases agree with TRBD2. The CDR3 is 14 residues long. V shed 4 bases, J shed 7 bases, and the junction held 7 bases outside the gene matches. Germline V gene sequence: CDR1 SQVTM, CDR2 ANQGSEA. The CDR3 is CSVVRLAGANEQFF. The CDR3 DNA is TGCAGCGTTGTTCGGCTAGCGGGGGCGAATGAGCAGTTCTTC.

The gene calls are TRBV30 and TRBJ2-6, with D hard to call. Germline V lookup: CDR1 GTSNPN, CDR2 SVGIG (reference sequence). The CDR3 is 16 amino acids. Trimming left V 1 base short and J 0 bases short, with 10 bases between. The CDR3 region has the DNA TGTGCCTGGAGTGCACAGTTAACCTCTGGGGCCAACGTCCTGACTTTC. It encodes CAWSAQLTSGANVLTF.

The chain has TRBV6-1 and TRBJ2-7; no definite D call. Germline assignment: CDR1 MNHNS and CDR2 SASEGT. The V end lost 2 bases, the J end lost 5 bases, and 4 bases lay between the germline ends. The CDR3 sequence is 11 residues long. Here the CDR3 reads CASSEYDEQYF. CDR3 coding DNA: TGTGCCAGCAGTGAATATGACGAGCAGTACTTC.

The rearrangement joins TRBV18 to TRBJ2-5; perhaps TRBD2 as D (5 bases). There are 15 residues in the CDR3. The V end was cut by 4 bases, the J end by 0 bases, with 12 bases between. The germline V gene encodes CDR1 KGHSH and CDR2 LQKENI. CDR3 sequence reads: CASSLQPGDQETQYF. The CDR3 DNA is TGTGCCAGCTCACTGCAGCCCGGGGACCAAGAGACCCAGTACTTC.

This clone came up a few times. The chain combines TRBV29-1 with TRBJ1-1, with TRBD1 matching over 9 bases. The germline CDR1 and CDR2 sequences are SQVTM and ANQGSEA. The CDR3 extends over 11 amino acids. The V and J ends lost 7 bases and 6 bases, in that order; junction bases with no gene match: 3. The CDR3 protein is CSARQGAEAFF. CDR3 bases: TGCAGCGCGAGACAGGGGGCTGAAGCTTTCTTT.